The rows below give T cell receptor beta chains drawn from one sample of a study of spatial heterogeneity in lung cancer. In TCRdb, the 5' RACE reads were re-called with MiXCR into one record per CDR3 protein. The sample holds around 87,000 distinct CDR3 sequences, more than 10% seen once. Material: PBMCs, obtained at surgery. The receptors come from a male donor with early-stage non-small cell lung cancer. Each CDR3 is given with its conserved first and last residue. A D gene is named only where the DNA matches it firmly. Size tells how often a clone was seen (once, few, many) or the class of an expanded clone, and some rows leave it out.

length: 13; J: TRBJ1-1; V: TRBV7-3; D: .; size: few; CDR3: CASSQGRGTEAFF; DNA: TGTGCCAGCAGCCAGGGGCGGGGCACTGAAGCTTTCTTT
length: 11; J: TRBJ2-5; V: TRBV6-2/TRBV6-3; D: .; size: many; CDR3: CASSWRETQYF; DNA: TGTGCCAGCAGTTGGCGAGAGACCCAGTACTTC
length: 16; J: TRBJ2-1; V: TRBV4-3; D: TRBD2; size: many; CDR3: CASSQVSGGREDEQFF; DNA: TGCGCCAGCAGCCAAGTTAGCGGGGGAAGGGAGGATGAGCAGTTCTTC
length: 16; J: TRBJ2-7; V: TRBV15; D: TRBD2; size: few; CDR3: CATSRGSRGRSHEQYF; DNA: TGTGCCACCAGCAGAGGGTCGCGCGGGAGGTCCCACGAGCAGTACTTC
length: 13; J: TRBJ1-5; V: TRBV20-1; D: .; size: many; CDR3: CSASHRDNQPQHF; DNA: TGCAGTGCTAGCCACAGGGACAATCAGCCCCAGCATTTT
length: 14; J: TRBJ1-4; V: TRBV12-3/TRBV12-4; D: TRBD1; size: many; CDR3: CASRPGQAYEKLFF; DNA: TGTGCCAGCAGGCCGGGACAGGCATATGAAAAACTGTTTTTT
length: 15; J: TRBJ2-3; V: TRBV2; D: TRBD2; size: few; CDR3: CASSETSGRRDTQYF; DNA: TGTGCCAGCAGCGAGACTAGCGGGAGGCGAGATACGCAGTATTTT
length: 13; J: TRBJ2-5; V: TRBV30; D: .; size: many; CDR3: CAWSQGNWETQYF; DNA: TGTGCCTGGAGTCAGGGGAATTGGGAGACCCAGTACTTC
length: 16; J: TRBJ2-5; V: TRBV6-2/TRBV6-3; D: .; size: many; CDR3: CASRGTGSGDQETQYF; DNA: TGTGCCAGCAGAGGGACGGGTAGCGGCGACCAAGAGACCCAGTACTTC
length: 13; J: TRBJ1-5; V: TRBV10-3; D: .; size: once; CDR3: CAISESDNQPQHF; DNA: TGTGCCATCAGTGAGTCGGACAATCAGCCCCAGCATTTT
length: 15; J: TRBJ2-2; V: TRBV11-2; D: .; size: .; CDR3: CASSYTGTNTGELFF; DNA: TGTGCCAGCAGTTATACCGGGACGAACACCGGGGAGCTGTTTTTT
length: 13; J: TRBJ1-2; V: TRBV4-3; D: .; size: many; CDR3: CASSQGQNYGYTF; DNA: TGCGCCAGCAGCCAAGGACAGAACTATGGCTACACCTTC
length: 14; J: TRBJ2-2; V: TRBV11-2; D: .; size: .; CDR3: CASSLAGETGELFF; DNA: TGTGCCAGCAGCTTGGCAGGGGAGACCGGGGAGCTGTTTTTT
length: 17; J: TRBJ1-5; V: TRBV6-2/TRBV6-3; D: TRBD1; size: few; CDR3: CASRARDRVGGNQPQHF; DNA: TGTGCCAGCAGAGCCCGGGACAGGGTTGGTGGCAATCAGCCCCAGCATTTT
length: 14; J: TRBJ2-3; V: TRBV7-2; D: .; size: few; CDR3: CASSFDTSTDTQYF; DNA: TGTGCCAGCAGCTTCGACACGTCCACAGATACGCAGTATTTT
length: 15; J: TRBJ2-3; V: TRBV9; D: .; size: few; CDR3: CASSVVPGAMYTQYF; DNA: TGTGCCAGCAGCGTAGTCCCAGGGGCCATGTATACGCAGTATTTT
length: 14; J: TRBJ1-5; V: TRBV3-1; D: TRBD1; size: few; CDR3: CASSQGTGNQPQHF; DNA: TGTGCCAGCAGCCAAGGGACAGGGAATCAGCCCCAGCATTTT
length: 14; J: TRBJ2-1; V: TRBV7-2; D: .; size: few; CDR3: CASSLAWGGSEQFF; DNA: TGTGCCAGCAGCTTAGCGTGGGGAGGCTCCGAGCAGTTCTTC
length: 13; J: TRBJ1-5; V: TRBV6-2/TRBV6-3; D: .; size: few; CDR3: CASSYGWDQPQHF; DNA: TGTGCCAGCAGTTATGGCTGGGATCAGCCCCAGCATTTT
length: 15; J: TRBJ1-5; V: TRBV10-3; D: .; size: .; CDR3: CAISEAGLSNQPQHF; DNA: TGTGCCATCAGTGAGGCAGGCTTGAGCAATCAGCCCCAGCATTTT
length: 15; J: TRBJ1-2; V: TRBV6-2/TRBV6-3; D: .; size: few; CDR3: CASLPAGRANYGYTF; DNA: TGTGCCAGCCTGCCAGCAGGAAGAGCTAACTATGGCTACACCTTC
length: 16; J: TRBJ1-1; V: TRBV7-2; D: .; size: few; CDR3: CASSLGKGLQNTEAFF; DNA: TGTGCCAGCAGCTTAGGAAAGGGACTCCAGAACACTGAAGCTTTCTTT
length: 14; J: TRBJ2-3; V: TRBV6-5; D: TRBD2; size: few; CDR3: CASSSTSGVVTQYF; DNA: TGTGCCAGCAGTTCGACTAGCGGGGTCGTTACGCAGTATTTT
length: 16; J: TRBJ2-5; V: TRBV7-9; D: .; size: .; CDR3: CASSSLAEEAQETQYF; DNA: TGTGCCAGCAGCTCGTTAGCGGAGGAGGCGCAAGAGACCCAGTACTTC
length: 15; J: TRBJ1-3; V: TRBV6-5; D: TRBD1; size: few; CDR3: CASRDRGPSGNTIYF; DNA: TGTGCCAGCCGCGACAGGGGACCCTCTGGAAACACCATATATTTT
length: 14; J: TRBJ2-5; V: TRBV7-2; D: .; size: .; CDR3: CASSLSAREETQYF; DNA: TGTGCCAGCAGCTTATCGGCCAGGGAAGAGACCCAGTACTTC
length: 14; J: TRBJ2-2; V: TRBV19; D: TRBD1; size: many; CDR3: CASSIDRAGGELFF; DNA: TGTGCCAGTAGTATCGACAGGGCTGGCGGGGAGCTGTTTTTT
length: 15; J: TRBJ1-5; V: TRBV7-2; D: TRBD1; size: few; CDR3: CASSFATGAHQPQHF; DNA: TGTGCCAGCAGCTTCGCGACAGGGGCCCATCAGCCCCAGCATTTT
length: 15; J: TRBJ2-3; V: TRBV30; D: TRBD2; size: .; CDR3: CAWSPIAGGPDTQYF; DNA: TGTGCCTGGAGTCCTATAGCGGGAGGCCCAGATACGCAGTATTTT